This is a list of T cell receptor beta chains from one sample in a study of T-cell memory formation after mild COVID-19. TCRdb ran MiXCR on the 5' RACE reads and lists one entry per CDR3 protein. The sample records nearly 350,000 distinct CDR3 sequences, 10% to 15% being singletons. Sequenced input: PBMCs or a T cell subset sorted from them (not recorded which). The receptors were sampled from a man aged 18-30 years who had mild COVID-19 (a few samples of this study predate the infection). Cell type and time point are not known. CDR3s include the opening cysteine and the closing phenylalanine or tryptophan. The order of the fields is D gene, clone size, J gene, V gene, CDR3 DNA, CDR3 protein. A D gene is named only where the DNA matches it firmly. Some rows have no size entry. The others give once, few or many, or a class for an expanded clone.

>NA|few|TRBJ1-1|TRBV12-3/TRBV12-4
TGTGCCAGCAGGTCAAGGGAGAACACTGAAGCTTTCTTT
CASRSRENTEAFF
>NA|many|TRBJ2-4|TRBV4-1
TGCGCCAGCGCTTCCCCGGGGCAGGGAATGTCCAAAAACATTCAGTACTTC
CASASPGQGMSKNIQYF
>TRBD1|many|TRBJ1-2|TRBV4-3
TGCGCCAGCAGCCCCCGACAGGGAAATTATGGCTACACCTTC
CASSPRQGNYGYTF
>NA|NA|TRBJ1-5|TRBV14
TGTGCCAGCAGCCCTACCAACAGCAATCAGCCCCAGCATTTT
CASSPTNSNQPQHF
>TRBD2|many|TRBJ2-1|TRBV9
TGTGCCAGCAGCGGAGCGGGGAGCTCCTACAATGAGCAGTTCTTC
CASSGAGSSYNEQFF
>NA|few|TRBJ1-1|TRBV7-8
TGTGCCAGCAGCCCGAGACAGAGTAACACTGAAGCTTTCTTT
CASSPRQSNTEAFF
>TRBD2|NA|TRBJ2-3|TRBV29-1
TGCAGCGTCCGGGAGGGCACAGATACGCAGTATTTT
CSVREGTDTQYF
>NA|NA|TRBJ1-1|TRBV27
TGTGCCAGCAGTTTGGGTACGGGGGCAAACACTGAAGCTTTCTTT
CASSLGTGANTEAFF
>TRBD1|many|TRBJ1-1|TRBV5-1
TGCGCCAGCAGGGACAGGGGTCGAAACGCTGAAGCTTTCTTT
CASRDRGRNAEAFF
>NA|NA|TRBJ1-5|TRBV9
TGTGCCAGCAGCCGGGACCCAAATAGCAATCAGCCCCAGCATTTT
CASSRDPNSNQPQHF
>NA|few|TRBJ1-3|TRBV29-1
TGCAGCGTTGAGCTCTCTGGAAACACCATATATTTT
CSVELSGNTIYF
>TRBD1|many|TRBJ1-4|TRBV5-6
TGTGCCAGCAGCCGAACAGGGGGCGATGAAAAACTGTTTTTT
CASSRTGGDEKLFF
>TRBD1|many|TRBJ1-5|TRBV6-6
TGTGCCAGCAGGTCCGGGACAGACAATCAGCCCCAGCATTTT
CASRSGTDNQPQHF
>NA|few|TRBJ2-3|TRBV5-6
TGTGCCAGCAGCTTGGGGGGGGGCATCCCAGATACGCAGTATTTT
CASSLGGGIPDTQYF
>NA|many|TRBJ1-1|TRBV12-3/TRBV12-4
TGTGCCAGCAGTTTAAGGTCGGGGAGCATGAACACTGAAGCTTTCTTT
CASSLRSGSMNTEAFF
>NA|NA|TRBJ2-6|TRBV5-5
TGTGCCAGCAGCCCGGGGTGGGCCAACGTCCTGACTTTC
CASSPGWANVLTF
>NA|NA|TRBJ2-7|TRBV6-2/TRBV6-3
TGTGCCAGCCGTTGGGGTAGCGAGCAGTACTTC
CASRWGSEQYF
>NA|NA|TRBJ2-5|TRBV5-1
TGCGCCAGCAGCGGACCCCGCGTTGGAGAGACCCAGTACTTC
CASSGPRVGETQYF
>NA|NA|TRBJ1-1|TRBV9
TGTGCCAGCAGCGTCACCACGGGCACTGAAGCTTTCTTT
CASSVTTGTEAFF
>NA|few|TRBJ2-4|TRBV4-1
TGCGCCAGCAGCCAAGCGGACCGCAAGTACTTC
CASSQADRKYF
>NA|few|TRBJ2-2|TRBV5-5
TGTGCCAGCAGCTTGGTGGGAGGATGGAGAAACACCGGGGAGCTGTTTTTT
CASSLVGGWRNTGELFF
>NA|few|TRBJ1-2|TRBV5-4
TGTGCCAGCAGCTCGTTCATGGCCTATGGCTACACCTTC
CASSSFMAYGYTF
>TRBD2|many|TRBJ2-5|TRBV29-1
TGCAGCGCCACGTCCGGGGGGCAAGAGACCCAGTACTTC
CSATSGGQETQYF
>NA|few|TRBJ2-7|TRBV25-1
TGTGCCAGCAGTATACAGGGTGGCGTCGAGCAGTACTTC
CASSIQGGVEQYF
>NA|NA|TRBJ1-1|TRBV5-1
TGCGCCAGCAGCTTGACCCGAATGAACACTGAAGCTTTCTTT
CASSLTRMNTEAFF
>NA|NA|TRBJ1-3|TRBV12-5
TGTGCTAGTGGTTTGGAAACAGGAAACACCATATATTTT
CASGLETGNTIYF
>NA|few|TRBJ1-3|TRBV12-3/TRBV12-4
TGTGCCAGCAGACCCGGTTTGTCCCGGAGAAACACCATATATTTT
CASRPGLSRRNTIYF
>NA|NA|TRBJ2-1|TRBV27
TGTGCCAGCAGTCACCTATACAATGAGCAGTTCTTC
CASSHLYNEQFF
>TRBD1|NA|TRBJ1-1|TRBV5-1
TGCGCCAGCAGCTTAGCCGGACAGGGAAGGGTGAACACTGAAGCTTTCTTT
CASSLAGQGRVNTEAFF
>TRBD1|NA|TRBJ2-3|TRBV2
TGTGCCAGCAGTGTTGACAGGGCCACAGATACGCAGTATTTT
CASSVDRATDTQYF
>NA|few|TRBJ2-2|TRBV20-1
TGCAGTGCTAGAGATCCCCGACAGAACACCGGGGAGCTGTTTTTT
CSARDPRQNTGELFF
>NA|NA|TRBJ2-3|TRBV7-9
TGTGCCAGCAGCTTAGCTTGGGCAGATACGCAGTATTTT
CASSLAWADTQYF
>NA|few|TRBJ2-3|TRBV7-2
TGTGCCAGCGCGGCGACTCTATATAGCACAGATACGCAGTATTTT
CASAATLYSTDTQYF
>NA|NA|TRBJ2-1|TRBV4-2
TGTGCCAGCAGCCAAGGGGGTAGGAGACTCTGGCAGTTCTTC
CASSQGGRRLWQFF